This T cell receptor (beta chain) originates from a study of PD-1 blockade in classical Hodgkin lymphoma. General study points: Lower baseline TCR diversity was reported for newly diagnosed patients than for healthy donors. TCR diversity rose significantly by C4D1 in CD4+ but not CD8+ cells.

Assay: immunoSEQ multiplex PCR; the TCRdb copy retains only in-frame clones and omits some. The sample lists 50,000 to 75,000 clones; 85% to 90% were seen once. V shed 10 bases and J 4 bases; nucleotides not matched to a gene: 10. CDR1 MGHRA and CDR2 YSYEKL come from the germline V gene. The CDR3 covers 14 residues. Every one of the patients relapsed after autologous stem cell transplantation (brentuximab vedotin exposure was variable). The sample holds one count of this clone. Its target is unknown. The sequenced sample was peripheral blood mononuclear cells (PBMCs), obtained at baseline. The genes are TRBV4-1 and TRBJ2-1; TRBD2 aligns across 7 bases. The source is a human donor with classical Hodgkin lymphoma. In nucleotides, the CDR3 is TGCGCCACCTCCAGCCCAGCGGGGTACAATGAGCAGTTCTTC. This codes for CATSSPAGYNEQFF.